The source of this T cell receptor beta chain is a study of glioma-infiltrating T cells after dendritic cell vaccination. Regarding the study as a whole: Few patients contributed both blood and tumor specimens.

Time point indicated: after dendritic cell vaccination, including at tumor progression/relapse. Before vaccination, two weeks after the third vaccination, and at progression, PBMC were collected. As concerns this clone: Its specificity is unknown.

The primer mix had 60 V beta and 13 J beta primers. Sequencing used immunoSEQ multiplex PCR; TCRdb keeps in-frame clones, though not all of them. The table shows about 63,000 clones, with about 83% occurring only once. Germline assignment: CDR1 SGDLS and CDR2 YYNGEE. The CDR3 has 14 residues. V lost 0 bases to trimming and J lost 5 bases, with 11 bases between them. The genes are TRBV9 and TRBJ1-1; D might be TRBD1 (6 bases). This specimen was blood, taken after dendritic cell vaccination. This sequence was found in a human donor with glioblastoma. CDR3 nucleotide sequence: TGTGCCAGCAGCGTAGCAGGGGACCCTACTGAAGCTTTCTTT. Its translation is CASSVAGDPTEAFF.